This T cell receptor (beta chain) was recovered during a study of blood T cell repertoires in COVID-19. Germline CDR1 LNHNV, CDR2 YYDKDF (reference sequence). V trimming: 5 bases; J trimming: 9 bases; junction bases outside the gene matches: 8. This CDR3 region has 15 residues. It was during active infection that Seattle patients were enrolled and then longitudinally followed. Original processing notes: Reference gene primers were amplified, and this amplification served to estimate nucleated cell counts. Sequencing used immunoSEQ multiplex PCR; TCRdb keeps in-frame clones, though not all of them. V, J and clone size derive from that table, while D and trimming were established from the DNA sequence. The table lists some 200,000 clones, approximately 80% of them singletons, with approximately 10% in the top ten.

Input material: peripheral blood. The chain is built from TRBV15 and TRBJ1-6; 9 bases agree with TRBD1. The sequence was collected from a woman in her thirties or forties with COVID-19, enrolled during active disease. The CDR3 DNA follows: TGTGCCACCAGCCCCGACAGGGGGAGGGTTTCACCCCTCCACTTT. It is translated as CATSPDRGRVSPLHF.